These 26 T cell receptor beta chains came from one sample sequenced in a study of monozygotic twins with inflammatory bowel disease (dated by TCRdb to the late 2010s). Library construction relied on 5' RACE. TCRdb names Illumina HiSeq 2500 as the instrument used. After reprocessing by TCRdb, each CDR3 protein sequence is one entry, and no DNA is given. The data table for this sample lists approximately 330,000 distinct CDR3 sequences. The ten largest clones take up 2% to 2.5% of the sample. Sequenced input: blood. The receptors come from a human donor with ulcerative colitis or Crohn's disease, or a healthy co-twin of an affected twin (not recorded which).

The genes are TRBV2 and TRBJ2-2; TCRdb's D gene call, TRBD1, goes unchecked for lack of DNA. The CDR3 consists of 15 residues. Germline assignment: CDR1 SNHLY and CDR2 FYNNEI. CDR3 residues: CASSSRRATTGELFF.

This chain uses TRBV3-1 with TRBJ1-1; lacking DNA, the TRBD1 call made by TCRdb goes unchecked. The CDR3 spans 16 residues. Germline loops: CDR1 LGHDT, CDR2 YNNKEL (reference sequence). CDR3 sequence: CASRDQMGQGLTEAFF.

V is TRBV11-1 and J is TRBJ2-3; without DNA, the TCRdb call of TRBD1 cannot be checked. The germline gives CDR1 SGHAT, CDR2 FQDESV (reference sequence). The length of the CDR3 is 18 residues. The CDR3 reads CASSLRDRGRISTDTQYF.

V usage is TRBV4-1 and J usage is TRBJ1-1; TCRdb designates TRBD1, a call that cannot be tested without DNA. CDR3 length: 15 residues. CDR1 and CDR2 (germline): MGHRA, YSYEKL. CDR3 in amino acids: CASSHLITGERSWFF.

The V call is TRBV6-6, the J call TRBJ2-5. CDR3 length equals 13 residues. Germline-derived CDR1 and CDR2 are MNHNY and SVGAGI (reference sequence). The CDR3 region is CASSYGQKETQYF.

V is TRBV12-3 or TRBV12-4 and J is TRBJ2-1; TCRdb returns TRBD1, unconfirmable since there is no DNA. This CDR3 has 15 amino acids. CDR3 amino acids: CASSLQGGLYNEQFF.

The chain links TRBV30 to TRBJ2-7. Germline V CDR1 and CDR2: GTSNPN, SVGIG (reference sequence). The CDR3 length is 14 residues. CDR3 loop: CAWSSRRDSHEQYF.

This chain connects TRBV5-6 to TRBJ2-1. This CDR3 contains 17 residues. The germline V gene has CDR1 SGHDT and CDR2 YYEEEE. Here the CDR3 reads CASSPSFGPWSYNEQFF.

This chain uses TRBV5-1 with TRBJ2-1; lacking DNA, the TRBD2 call made by TCRdb goes unchecked. Germline V gene lookup returns CDR1 SGHRS and CDR2 YFSETQ. This CDR3 is built from 16 residues. CDR3 in amino acids: CASNGDSTPTGNEQFF.

CDR3 loop: CSARDSRGATTEAFF. This chain connects TRBV20-1 to TRBJ1-1; no DNA is available, so the TRBD1 call from TCRdb remains unchecked. The CDR3 contains 15 residues. Germline V gene lookup returns CDR1 DFQATT and CDR2 SNEGSKA (reference sequence).

V usage is TRBV20-1 and J usage is TRBJ2-1. From germline, CDR1 is DFQATT and CDR2 SNEGSKA (reference sequence). This CDR3 spans 16 amino acids. The CDR3: CSARGLNLSSYNEQFF.

The V gene is TRBV15, the J gene TRBJ1-5; as DNA is missing, the TRBD1 call by TCRdb cannot be tested. Germline lookup yields CDR1 LNHNV and CDR2 YYDKDF (reference sequence). This CDR3 is 17 amino acids long. The chain's CDR3 is CATSRDYDPGNNQPQHF.

The V gene is TRBV12-3 or TRBV12-4, the J gene TRBJ1-5; TCRdb's D call of TRBD1 is untestable without DNA. The CDR3 runs to 16 residues. CDR3 sequence reads: CASRKEQGVENQPQHF.

The V call is TRBV21-1, the J call TRBJ2-3; TCRdb's D call, TRBD2, is unchecked because there is no DNA. TRBV21-1 has pseudogene status. There are 13 residues in the CDR3. CDR3: CASTHSREDFAYF.

The chain combines TRBV29-1 with TRBJ1-2; checking the TCRdb D call of TRBD1 is not possible without DNA. Germline CDR1 SQVTM, CDR2 ANQGSEA. The CDR3 runs 13 residues. The CDR3 here is CSVGGTLLYGYTF.

The V gene is TRBV9, the J gene TRBJ2-3; no DNA is available, so the TRBD1 call from TCRdb remains unchecked. Germline V gene lookup returns CDR1 SGDLS and CDR2 YYNGEE. The CDR3 length is 14 residues. CDR3 region: CAGPVRTGTDTQYF.

The chain has TRBV9 and TRBJ2-2; TCRdb gives TRBD2 as the D gene, but with no DNA this cannot be confirmed. The CDR3 totals 17 residues. The germline CDR1 and CDR2 sequences are SGDLS and YYNGEE. CDR3 in amino acids: CASSEGPSGVNTGELFF.

CDR3: CSAGAGQGSNQPQHF. V usage is TRBV20-1 and J usage is TRBJ1-5; checking the TCRdb D call of TRBD1 is not possible without DNA. Looked up from germline, CDR1 is DFQATT and CDR2 is SNEGSKA (reference sequence). This CDR3 comprises 15 residues.

The V gene is TRBV5-1, the J gene TRBJ2-1; the D call of TRBD1 rests on TCRdb alone, since no DNA is present to check it. This CDR3 is built from 14 residues. Germline CDR1 and CDR2: SGHRS and YFSETQ. The CDR3 sequence is CASSLGGQNNEQFF.

The rearrangement links TRBV28 to TRBJ2-7; the D gene TCRdb calls, TRBD1, cannot be checked with no DNA. The CDR3 is 13 residues long. Germline CDR1 MDHEN, CDR2 SYDVKM. The CDR3 here is CASMRQRFYEQYF.

The J gene is TRBJ1-1, the V gene TRBV2; there is no DNA to check the TCRdb D call of TRBD1. CDR3 length equals 13 residues. Germline V lookup: CDR1 SNHLY, CDR2 FYNNEI. CDR3 loop: CASRGVSATEAFF.

The chain recombines TRBV4-3 with TRBJ1-3; the TCRdb call, TRBD1, lacks DNA for checking. CDR3 length: 17 amino acids. Germline CDR1 is LGHNA and CDR2 is YSLEER. CDR3 sequence: CASSQFSGKSTGNTIYF.

This sequence joins TRBV25-1 and TRBJ2-2. CDR3 size: 13 residues. Looked up from germline, CDR1 is MGHDK and CDR2 is SYGVNS. The CDR3 sequence is CASRPGNTGELFF.

CDR3 amino acids: CASSLGQEAFF. The rearrangement links TRBV7-9 to TRBJ1-1; the D call of TRBD1 rests on TCRdb alone, since no DNA is present to check it. Looked up from germline, CDR1 is SEHNR and CDR2 is FQNEAQ (reference sequence). CDR3 length: 11 residues.

The V gene is TRBV11-3, the J gene TRBJ2-5. This CDR3 has 15 amino acids. Germline CDR1 reads SGHNT; CDR2 reads YENEEA. The CDR3 reads CASSLGETIEETQYF. Full variable domain (remainder filled in from reference TRBV11-3 and TRBJ2-5): EAGVVQSPRYKIIEKKQPVAFWCNPISGHNTLYWYLQNLGQGPELLIRYENEEAVDDSQLPKDRFSAERLKGVDSTLKIQPAELGDSAVYLCASSLGETIEETQYFGPGTRLLVL.

The chain carries TRBV6-2 or TRBV6-3 and TRBJ1-1; TCRdb designates TRBD1, a call that cannot be tested without DNA. This CDR3 contains 16 residues. CDR1 and CDR2 (germline): MNHEY, SVGEGT. The CDR3: CASSRAPGQGWTEAFF.